This T cell receptor beta chain was observed in a study of OX40 agonist ivuxolimab in advanced cancers. Study in general: Therapy given before enrollment (anti-PD-1, anti-PD-L1 or anti-CTLA-4) was allowed, and around 40% had some.

Germline V gene data show CDR1 as SNHLY and CDR2 as FYNNEI. The CDR3 is 14 residues long. V shed 6 bases and J shed 5 bases, with 13 bases lying between them. Remarks on this clone: What it binds is not known.

Generated by immunoSEQ multiplex PCR, the TCRdb table keeps only in-frame clones and is missing some. The data show 60,000 to 95,000 clones, roughly 87% seen once. Study-level findings and limits: Relatively little clonal expansion, among the lowest observed, appeared in partial responders at 0.1-3.0 mg/kg.

The clonotype was recovered from an adult with an advanced solid tumor such as melanoma, head and neck, liver or kidney cancer. This specimen was CD4+ or CD8+ T cells sorted from blood, taken in a trial of the OX40 agonist ivuxolimab. The rearrangement uses TRBV2 and TRBJ1-4; D is possibly TRBD1 (5 bases). The CDR3 DNA is TGTGCCAGCAGGGGGACGGCAAGGAATGAAAAACTGTTTTTT. Residues: CASRGTARNEKLFF. Based on the CDR3 plus reference TRBV2 and TRBJ1-4, the full variable domain is EPEVTQTPSHQVTQMGQEVILRCVPISNHLYFYWYRQILGQKVEFLVSFYNNEISEKSEIFDDQFSVERPDGSNFTLKIRSTKLEDSAMYFCASRGTARNEKLFFGSGTQLSVL.